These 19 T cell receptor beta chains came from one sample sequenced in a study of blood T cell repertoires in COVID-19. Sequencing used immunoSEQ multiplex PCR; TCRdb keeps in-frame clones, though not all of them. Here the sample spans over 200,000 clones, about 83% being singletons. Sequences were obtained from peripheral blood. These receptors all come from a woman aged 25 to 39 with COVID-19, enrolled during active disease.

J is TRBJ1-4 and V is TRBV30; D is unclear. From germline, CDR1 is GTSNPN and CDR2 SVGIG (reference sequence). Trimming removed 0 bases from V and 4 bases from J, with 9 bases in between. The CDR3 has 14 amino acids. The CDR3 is CAWSVGSYNEKLFF. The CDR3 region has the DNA TGTGCCTGGAGTGTAGGGAGTTATAATGAAAAACTGTTTTTT. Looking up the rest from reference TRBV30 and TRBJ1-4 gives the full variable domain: SQTIHQWPATLVQPVGSPLSLECTVEGTSNPNLYWYRQAAGRGLQLLFYSVGIGQISSEVPQNLSASRPQDRQFILSSKKLLLSDSGFYLCAWSVGSYNEKLFFGSGTQLSVL.

CDR3 loop: CASRAGTALGYEQYF. CDR3 sequence (DNA): TGTGCCAGCAGGGCTGGGACAGCCCTAGGGTACGAGCAGTACTTC. The V call is TRBV6-5, the J call TRBJ2-7, with TRBD1 identical over 7 bases. Per germline, CDR1 MNHEY and CDR2 SVGAGI. CDR3 size: 15 residues. Unmatched junction bases numbered 12, after V lost 6 bases and J lost 4 bases.

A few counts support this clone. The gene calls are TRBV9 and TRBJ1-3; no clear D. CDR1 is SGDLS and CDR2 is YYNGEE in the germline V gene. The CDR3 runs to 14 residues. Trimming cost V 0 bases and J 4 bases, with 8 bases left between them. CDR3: CASSVAGTGNTIYF. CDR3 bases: TGTGCCAGCAGCGTAGCGGGAACGGGAAACACCATATATTTT.

CDR3 protein: CASSLALAGLYNEQFF. DNA of the CDR3: TGTGCCAGCAGCTTGGCCCTAGCAGGTTTGTATAATGAGCAGTTCTTC. This chain joins TRBV5-4 and TRBJ2-1, with a weak D call TRBD2 (5 bases). The ends were cut back, 0 bases at V and 7 bases at J, with 17 bases in the middle. Germline assignment: CDR1 SGHNT and CDR2 YYREEE (reference sequence). The CDR3 spans 16 residues.

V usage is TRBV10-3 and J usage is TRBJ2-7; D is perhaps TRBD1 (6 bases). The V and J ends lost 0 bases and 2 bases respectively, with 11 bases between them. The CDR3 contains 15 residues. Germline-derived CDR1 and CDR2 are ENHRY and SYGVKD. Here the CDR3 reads CAISESRTAPYEQYF. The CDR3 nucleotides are TGTGCCATCAGTGAGTCCCGGACAGCCCCCTACGAGCAGTACTTC.

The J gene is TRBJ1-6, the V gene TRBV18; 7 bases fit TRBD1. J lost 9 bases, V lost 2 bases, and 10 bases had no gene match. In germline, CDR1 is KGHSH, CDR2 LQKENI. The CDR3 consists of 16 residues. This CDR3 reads CASSPASAGGGSPLHF. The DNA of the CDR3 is TGTGCCAGCTCACCAGCTAGTGCAGGGGGTGGTTCACCCCTCCACTTT.

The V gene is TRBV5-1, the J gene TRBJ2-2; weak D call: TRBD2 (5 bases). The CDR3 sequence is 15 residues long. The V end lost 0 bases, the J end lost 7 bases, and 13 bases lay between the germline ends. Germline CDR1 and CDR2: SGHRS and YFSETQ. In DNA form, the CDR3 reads TGCGCCAGCAGCTTGGCTTCGCTAGCCAACGGGGAGCTGTTTTTT. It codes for CASSLASLANGELFF.

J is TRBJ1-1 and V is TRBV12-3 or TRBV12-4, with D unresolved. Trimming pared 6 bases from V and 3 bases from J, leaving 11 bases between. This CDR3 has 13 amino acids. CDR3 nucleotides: TGTGCCAGCAGCTTACGGAGGGACACTGAAGCTTTCTTT. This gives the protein CASSLRRDTEAFF.

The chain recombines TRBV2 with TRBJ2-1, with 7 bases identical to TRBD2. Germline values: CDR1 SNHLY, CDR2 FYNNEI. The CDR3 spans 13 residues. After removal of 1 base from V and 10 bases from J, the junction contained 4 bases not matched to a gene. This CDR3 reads CASSEGWGGEQFF. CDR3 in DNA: TGTGCCAGCAGTGAAGGCTGGGGAGGGGAGCAGTTCTTC.

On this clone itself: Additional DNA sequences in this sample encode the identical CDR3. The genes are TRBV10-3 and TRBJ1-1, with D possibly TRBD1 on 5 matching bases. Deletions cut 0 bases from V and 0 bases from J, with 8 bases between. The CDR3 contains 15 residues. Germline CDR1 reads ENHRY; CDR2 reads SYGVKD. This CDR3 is CAISESRGLNTEAFF. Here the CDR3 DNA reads TGTGCCATCAGTGAGTCGCGGGGGTTGAACACTGAAGCTTTCTTT.

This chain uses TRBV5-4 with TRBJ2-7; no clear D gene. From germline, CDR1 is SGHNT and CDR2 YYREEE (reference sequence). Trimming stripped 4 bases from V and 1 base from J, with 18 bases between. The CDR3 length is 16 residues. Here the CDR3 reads CASSPRNRPSSYEQYF. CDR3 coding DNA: TGTGCCAGCAGCCCGAGGAATAGACCATCATCCTACGAGCAGTACTTC.

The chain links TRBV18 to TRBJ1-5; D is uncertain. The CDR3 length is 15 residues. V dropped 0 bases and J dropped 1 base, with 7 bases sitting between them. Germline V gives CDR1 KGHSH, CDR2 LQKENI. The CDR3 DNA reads TGTGCCAGCTCACCACCCGGCGGGAGCAATCAGCCCCAGCATTTT. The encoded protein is CASSPPGGSNQPQHF.

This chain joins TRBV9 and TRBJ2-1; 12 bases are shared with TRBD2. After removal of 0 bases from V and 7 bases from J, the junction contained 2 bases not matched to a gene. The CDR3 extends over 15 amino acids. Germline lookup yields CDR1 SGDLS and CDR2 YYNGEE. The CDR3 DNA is TGTGCCAGCAGCGTAGGCACTAGCGGGAGGAATGAGCAGTTCTTC. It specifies CASSVGTSGRNEQFF.

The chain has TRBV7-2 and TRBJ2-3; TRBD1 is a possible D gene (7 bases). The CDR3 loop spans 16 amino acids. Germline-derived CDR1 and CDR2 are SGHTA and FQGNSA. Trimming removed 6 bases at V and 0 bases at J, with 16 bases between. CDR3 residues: CASRALRGTSTDTQYF. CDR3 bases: TGTGCCAGCAGGGCACTCAGGGGGACTAGCACAGATACGCAGTATTTT.

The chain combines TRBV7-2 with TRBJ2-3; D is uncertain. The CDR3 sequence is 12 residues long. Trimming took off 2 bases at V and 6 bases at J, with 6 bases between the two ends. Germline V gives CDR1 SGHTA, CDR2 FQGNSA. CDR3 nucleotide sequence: TGTGCCAGCAGCTTAATGAGGGATACGCAGTATTTT. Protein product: CASSLMRDTQYF. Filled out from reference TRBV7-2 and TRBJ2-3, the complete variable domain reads GAGVSQSPSNKVTEKGKDVELRCDPISGHTALYWYRQSLGQGLEFLIYFQGNSAPDKSGLPSDRFSAERTGGSVSTLTIQRTQQEDSAVYLCASSLMRDTQYFGPGTRLTVL.

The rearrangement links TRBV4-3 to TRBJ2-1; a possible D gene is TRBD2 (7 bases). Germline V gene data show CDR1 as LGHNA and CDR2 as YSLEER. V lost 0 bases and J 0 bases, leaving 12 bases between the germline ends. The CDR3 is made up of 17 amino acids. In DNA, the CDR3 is TGCGCCAGCAGCCAAGATGGGGGGGCCCGCTCCTACAATGAGCAGTTCTTC. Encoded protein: CASSQDGGARSYNEQFF.

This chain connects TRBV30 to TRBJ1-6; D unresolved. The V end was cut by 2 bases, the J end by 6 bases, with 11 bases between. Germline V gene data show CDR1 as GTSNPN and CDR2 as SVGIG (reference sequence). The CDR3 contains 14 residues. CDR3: CAWSYPDSNSPLHF. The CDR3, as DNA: TGTGCCTGGAGTTACCCAGATTCTAATTCACCCCTCCACTTT.

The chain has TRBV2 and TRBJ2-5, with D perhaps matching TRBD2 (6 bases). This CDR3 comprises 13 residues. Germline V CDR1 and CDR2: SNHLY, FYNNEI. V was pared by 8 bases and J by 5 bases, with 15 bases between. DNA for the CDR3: TGTGCCAGCCCCGGCGGGGTAAGGGAGACCCAGTACTTC. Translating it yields CASPGGVRETQYF.

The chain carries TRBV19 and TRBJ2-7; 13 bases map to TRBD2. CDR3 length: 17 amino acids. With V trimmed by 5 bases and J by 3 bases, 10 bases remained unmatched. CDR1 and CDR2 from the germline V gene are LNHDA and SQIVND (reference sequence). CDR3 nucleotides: TGTGCCAGTAGTGACCGACTAGCGGGAGGCCTGGTCTACGAGCAGTACTTC. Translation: CASSDRLAGGLVYEQYF.